This passage covers 16 T cell receptor beta chains from one sample sequenced in a study of spatial heterogeneity in lung cancer (dated by TCRdb to the late 2010s). The library was obtained by 5' RACE. This sample was sequenced with a NextSeq 500. TCRdb trimmed public reads at Q25 via fastp, called clones via MiXCR and kept in-frame beta chains. Entries that share a CDR3 protein sequence are merged under the most common genes and DNA. The sample table holds 9,500 to 14,000 distinct CDR3 sequences, of which roughly 15% were seen once. The ten largest clones take up around a sixth of the sample. The sample's time point label, in plain terms: sample taken at primary tumor resection. The research as a whole found: A correlation was observed between the number of expanded intratumoral alpha and beta TCRs and the tumor nonsynonymous mutation count.

These receptors lack a known antigen. This specimen consisted of lung tumor tissue, obtained at surgery. The source of these receptors is a male donor with early-stage non-small cell lung cancer.

V is TRBV28 and J is TRBJ2-2; TRBD2 is a possible D gene (6 bases). This CDR3 is built from 14 residues. V was trimmed by 8 bases and J by 0 bases, leaving 10 bases between them. CDR1 is MDHEN and CDR2 is SYDVKM in the germline V gene. The DNA of the CDR3 is TGTGCCAGCGGTAGACTAGCGAACACCGGGGAGCTGTTTTTT. It yields the protein CASGRLANTGELFF.

This clonotype was observed at least ten times. The V call is TRBV7-2, the J call TRBJ1-4, with no clear D. This CDR3 has 15 residues. CDR1 is SGHTA and CDR2 is FQGNSA in the germline V gene. The V end lost 5 bases, the J end lost 5 bases, and 15 bases lay between the germline ends. The CDR3 nucleotides are TGTGCCAGCAGCCTAACGGGTCAGATAAATGAAAAACTGTTTTTT. This translates into CASSLTGQINEKLFF.

At least ten counts were recorded for this clonotype. V usage is TRBV12-3 or TRBV12-4 and J usage is TRBJ1-2, with D tentatively TRBD1 (6 bases). The CDR3 is made up of 16 amino acids. Trimming shortened V by 7 bases and J by 5 bases, and 23 bases separated the two germline ends. CDR3 sequence reads: CASTPRGAPAPYGYTF. DNA of the CDR3: TGTGCCAGCACCCCCCGGGGGGCCCCGGCCCCATATGGCTACACCTTC.

By share of the sample, this clonotype is medium-sized. The gene calls are TRBV7-2 and TRBJ2-7, with 8 positions matching TRBD1. The CDR3 runs 15 residues. The trim removed 5 bases at V and 2 bases at J, leaving 8 bases unmatched. Germline CDR1 reads SGHTA; CDR2 reads FQGNSA. Written as DNA, the CDR3 is TGTGCCAGCAGCCTAGTAGGACAGGGCACCTACGAGCAGTACTTC. Amino acids: CASSLVGQGTYEQYF.

This clonotype came up many times. This chain joins TRBV4-2 and TRBJ1-2; perhaps TRBD1 as D (6 bases). CDR1 LGHNA and CDR2 YNFKEQ come from the germline V gene. The CDR3 runs 13 residues. With 4 bases removed from V and 2 bases from J, the gap between germline ends came to 8 bases. CDR3 sequence: CASSRGQNYGYTF. The DNA for the CDR3 is TGTGCCAGCAGCCGTGGACAGAACTATGGCTACACCTTC.

A few counts support this clonotype. J is TRBJ1-5 and V is TRBV28; 8 bases line up with TRBD1. The CDR3 runs to 15 residues. The germline V gene has CDR1 MDHEN and CDR2 SYDVKM. V lost 6 bases and J lost 2; bases outside the gene matches: 6. The CDR3 DNA reads as TGTGCCAGCAGCCCCAGGGGGCTTGGCAATCAGCCCCAGCATTTT. Translation gives CASSPRGLGNQPQHF.

At least ten counts were recorded for this clonotype. This sequence joins TRBV28 and TRBJ1-5, with 10 bases aligning to TRBD1. CDR3 size: 16 residues. Losses at the gene ends were 6 bases for V and 1 base for J; bases not matched to a gene: 6. CDR1 and CDR2 from the germline V gene are MDHEN and SYDVKM. CDR3 sequence: CASRPDRGRSNQPQHF. In nucleotides, the CDR3 is TGTGCCAGCAGACCCGACAGGGGGCGAAGCAATCAGCCCCAGCATTTT.

This clonotype was picked up many times. This chain joins TRBV5-6 and TRBJ2-3, with 10 bases aligning to TRBD2. CDR1 and CDR2 from the germline V gene are SGHDT and YYEEEE. V lost 2 bases and J lost 8; bases outside the gene matches: 8. The CDR3 runs to 15 residues. The CDR3 DNA reads as TGTGCCAGCAGCTTCCCAGCGGGGGGGCTAGGTACGCAGTATTTT. Residues: CASSFPAGGLGTQYF.

This clonotype was observed many times. This sequence joins TRBV7-9 and TRBJ2-7, with D perhaps TRBD1 or TRBD2 (5 bases each). The V end was cut by 5 bases, the J end by 3 bases, with 17 bases between. In germline, CDR1 is SEHNR, CDR2 FQNEAQ (reference sequence). The CDR3 loop spans 15 amino acids. The CDR3 DNA sequence: TGTGCCAGCAGCCATTGGGGGAAACACCTCTACGAGCAGTACTTC. Translation: CASSHWGKHLYEQYF.

The chain joins TRBV2 to TRBJ2-7; either TRBD1 or TRBD2 may supply D (5 bases each). Per the germline V gene, CDR1 is SNHLY and CDR2 is FYNNEI. The germline V and J ends were trimmed by 0 bases and 7 bases, with 10 bases remaining between them. This CDR3 is built from 13 residues. CDR3 coding DNA: TGTGCCAGCAGTGAAGCGCTATGGGGGGAGCAGTACTTC. Protein product: CASSEALWGEQYF.

The sample holds many counts of this clonotype. The V and J genes are TRBV29-1 and TRBJ2-1; D could derive from TRBD1 or TRBD2 (5 bases each). The CDR3 is made up of 14 amino acids. Germline lookup yields CDR1 SQVTM and CDR2 ANQGSEA. The V end was cut by 4 bases, the J end by 7 bases, with 17 bases between. The CDR3 sequence is CSVARDPRWNEQFF. The CDR3, as DNA: TGCAGCGTTGCCCGGGACCCTCGTTGGAATGAGCAGTTCTTC.

This clonotype qualifies as medium-sized. This sequence joins TRBV5-4 and TRBJ2-7, with 13 bases matching TRBD2. CDR1 and CDR2 (germline): SGHNT, YYREEE (reference sequence). The CDR3 has 14 residues. The V gene end was trimmed by 3 bases and the J gene end by 5 bases; junction bases not matched to a gene: 2. The chain's CDR3 is CASSWTSGSDEQYF. In nucleotides, the CDR3 is TGTGCCAGCAGCTGGACTAGCGGGAGTGACGAGCAGTACTTC.

This clonotype is judged medium-sized. CDR3 bases: TGTGCCAGCAGTGACGTGCGGGAGGGCCGTAATGAGCAGTTCTTC. It specifies CASSDVREGRNEQFF. This chain joins TRBV6-5 and TRBJ2-1; TRBD2 agrees at 9 bases. The germline V gene has CDR1 MNHEY and CDR2 SVGAGI. This CDR3 spans 15 amino acids. J lost 7 bases, V lost 5 bases, and 9 bases had no gene match.

This clonotype has at least ten counts. V usage is TRBV5-4 and J usage is TRBJ2-3, with TRBD2 matching over 9 bases. This CDR3 region has 18 residues. V lost 0 bases and J lost 4; bases outside the gene matches: 12. From germline, CDR1 is SGHNT and CDR2 YYREEE (reference sequence). DNA of the CDR3: TGTGCCAGCAGCTTGGAAGGCGGGGGGGCCCCACGCGCAGATACGCAGTATTTT. Protein: CASSLEGGGAPRADTQYF. The entire variable domain, with the rest obtained from reference TRBV5-4 and TRBJ2-3, is as follows: ETGVTQSPTHLIKTRGQQVTLRCSSQSGHNTVSWYQQALGQGPQFIFQYYREEENGRGNFPPRFSGLQFPNYSSELNVNALELDDSALYLCASSLEGGGAPRADTQYFGPGTRLTVL.

This clonotype was picked up a small number of times. This chain uses TRBV5-1 with TRBJ2-2; D unresolved. This CDR3 spans 14 amino acids. Trimming pared 0 bases from V and 5 bases from J, leaving 8 bases between. Germline CDR1 SGHRS, CDR2 YFSETQ. The CDR3 protein is CASSLAGVTGELFF. DNA for the CDR3: TGCGCCAGCAGCTTGGCGGGTGTAACCGGGGAGCTGTTTTTT.

This clonotype was observed many times. This chain links TRBV15 with TRBJ2-1; the match to TRBD2 covers 12 bases. The germline V gene encodes CDR1 LNHNV and CDR2 YYDKDF (reference sequence). V trimming: 2 bases; J trimming: 3 bases; junction bases outside the gene matches: 2. This CDR3 has 16 residues. The CDR3 spells CATSRLAGGNYNEQFF. The CDR3 DNA is TGTGCCACCAGCAGACTAGCGGGGGGGAACTACAATGAGCAGTTCTTC.